This T cell receptor beta chain was captured by sequencing in a study of vaccination and CD4 T cells after COVID-19 (dated by TCRdb to 2021 to 2024). Regarding the study in general: SARS-CoV-2 positivity had been established in the convalescent patients by nasal swab PCR, and mild disease was recorded in under ten of these patients and severe disease in one. The convalescent cohort comprised six males and four females, including two Hispanic individuals, seven Caucasians, two Asians and one multiracial person. A few convalescent patients were sampled both early after vaccination (day 14) and late after vaccination (days 161 to 241). In roughly nine COVID-19 convalescent patients and a handful of infection-naive healthy vaccine recipients, the spike-specific CD4+ TCR repertoire before mRNA vaccination was compared with the repertoire after mRNA vaccination. Overlapping spike peptide pools from SARS-CoV-2 and from the common cold coronaviruses HCoV-NL63, HCoV-OC43 and HCoV-229E were used as culture stimuli. Post-vaccine blood samples were collected a median of around 2.5 months after the second vaccine dose, ranging from roughly 13 to 250 days. Control cultures received a CEFX viral epitope pool as the positive control, an HIV-1 Nef peptide pool as the negative control, or no peptide. Post-COVID blood samples from convalescent patients were collected a median of around 100 days after diagnosis, with a range of roughly 35 to 161 days. Participants received two doses of either the Pfizer-BioNTech BNT162b2 vaccine (n=8) or the Moderna mRNA-1273 vaccine (n=2).

This clonotype has only a few counts. Its binding antigen is unknown. The record has no base qualities; no much larger clone is one base away. The time point label, read with the paper, signifies: late sampling 161 to 241 days after vaccination in three convalescent patients. The label giving this sample's treatment or condition can be read as: approximately 9-day PBMC culture with coronavirus spike peptide pools or control peptides (ViraFEST assay). To expand antigen-specific T cells with peptide pools and then pick out the expanded clonotypes through TCR sequencing, the study relied on the ViraFEST assay. The positive SARS-CoV-2 PCR tests of the convalescent patients were dated from March to December 2020, before the Alpha, Beta and Delta variants emerged in the United States. About 2 million PBMCs per well were cultured in IMDM with about 5% human AB serum and about 9.7 IU/ml IL-2, plus 10 ug/ml peptide pools. On days 3 and 7, half of the culture medium was replaced with fresh IL-2-containing medium. Once the cells had been in culture for about 10 days, the EasySep CD4+ T cell isolation kit was used to isolate CD4+ T cells by negative selection. PBMCs were separated from whole blood using Ficoll-Paque Plus gradient centrifugation and then either used fresh or cryopreserved at -140C. In general, triplicate wells were set up for every culture condition.

CDR3 length: 12 amino acids, cysteine to phenylalanine. Left in the record is the CDR3 DNA by itself, 36 bases read in frame from the first base. The germline V gene (reference sequence) gives CDR1 as LNHDA and CDR2 as SQIVND. At the junction V is shortened by 9 bases and J by 7 bases; bases outside the gene matches: 8. The method behind the library was PCR. DNA from cultured CD4+ T cells underwent TCR sequencing with the Oncomine TCR Beta short-read assay at the Johns Hopkins FTIC core. The QIAamp micro DNA kit was used to extract genomic DNA from the cultured CD4+ T cells. Oncomine TCR Beta libraries from cultured CD4+ T cells were pooled with unique dual indexes and sequenced on an Illumina iSeq 100. As for how the authors treated the data: Non-productive sequences were filtered out, and CDR3s that did not start with C, did not end with F or W, or were shorter than 7 amino acids were discarded. The MANAFEST web application identified antigen-specific clonotypes by comparing peptide-stimulated wells against reference wells and other culture wells. An FDR below 0.05, an odds ratio above 5, and a productive frequency above 0.1% in at least two of three replicate wells were required for clones to be considered positive. A clonotype counted as cross-reactive if it showed significant expansion both in the SARS-CoV-2 spike wells and in at least one common cold coronavirus spike condition. Using R version 3.6.1, CDR3 homology was evaluated through Levenshtein distances (stringdist) along with unrooted phylogenetic trees (ape). TCRdb applied fastp at Q25 and MiXCR to the public reads, then kept only in-frame beta chains. Records with the same CDR3 protein are collapsed into one entry carrying the most frequent genes and DNA. These V and J calls rely on TCRdb rather than the paper's analysis. The table for this sample lists about 21,000 distinct CDR3 sequences; 46% of them were counted only once. In total, the top ten clones hold approximately 13% of the sample.

Beyond this particular receptor, the publication reports: The median number of SARS-CoV-2-reactive clonotypes rose from approximately 20 after infection to some 37 after vaccination, but the change was not significant. In convalescent patients, a median around 90% of post-vaccine SARS-CoV-2-reactive clones were detected only after vaccination, suggesting vaccine-specific priming. Of the vaccine-specific clones in convalescent patients, 304 of 307, or nearly all, reacted only to SARS-CoV-2 spike and did not cross-react with common cold coronaviruses. The study included relatively few convalescent patients and did not analyze early timepoints after natural infection.

The receptor was isolated from a human donor who had recovered from COVID-19. The sequenced sample was CD4+ T cells from blood, cultured in vitro, obtained about 7 months after SARS-CoV-2 vaccination. Recombination linked TRBV19 to TRBJ1-2; 7 middle bases align to TRBD1. CDR3 region: CASSGTASGYTF. The DNA sequence is TGTGCCAGCTCCGGGACAGCGTCTGGCTACACCTTC.